Listed below are T cell receptor beta chains from one sample, sequenced in a study of cytomegalovirus exposure and HLA in healthy donors. Some clones are missing from TCRdb's copy, which holds only in-frame ones; the method was immunoSEQ multiplex PCR. Among about 170,000 clones listed, 80% were seen once. Sequencing used PBMCs. These receptors were taken from a woman aged 45-60 years in good health and CMV-seropositive. The CDR3 runs from the conserved cysteine through the conserved F or W. The D gene is left open where the match is weak. Expanded clones are given a class, and other clones once, few, many or no size at all.

abundance	v_gene	j_gene	d_gene	len	CDR3nt	CDR3aa
.	TRBV7-9	TRBJ2-5	TRBD2	14	TGTGCCAGCCCAGCAGCGGGACCTAAAGAGACCCAGTACTTC	CASPAAGPKETQYF
.	TRBV19	TRBJ2-3	.	13	TGTGCCAGTAGTACGACTAGCACAGATACGCAGTATTTT	CASSTTSTDTQYF
.	TRBV28	TRBJ1-3	.	13	TGTGCCAGCAGCGACAGCTCTGGAAACACCATATATTTT	CASSDSSGNTIYF
few	TRBV4-3	TRBJ1-1	.	15	TGCGCCAGCAGCCAAGGATTCTCAGGGGCGACTGAAGCTTTCTTT	CASSQGFSGATEAFF
once	TRBV4-1	TRBJ2-2	TRBD2	16	TGCGCCAGCAGCCGCTGGACTAGCGGGGAGACCGGGGAGCTGTTTTTT	CASSRWTSGETGELFF
.	TRBV5-4	TRBJ2-3	.	14	TGCGCCAGCAGGTTCAGGACATCCACAGATACGCAGTATTTT	CASRFRTSTDTQYF
.	TRBV28	TRBJ2-4	TRBD1	14	TGTGCCAGCAGCAAACCCGGGACAGCAAACATTCAGTACTTC	CASSKPGTANIQYF
.	TRBV9	TRBJ2-1	.	14	TGTGCCAGCAGCGTAGTTTCTAGTGGTGATGAGCAGTTCTTC	CASSVVSSGDEQFF
.	TRBV27	TRBJ2-5	TRBD1	16	TGTGCCAGCAGCCGAAAATTCGACAGGGGGACCTTGAACCAGTACTTC	CASSRKFDRGTLNQYF
few	TRBV7-2	TRBJ2-2	TRBD2	16	TGTGCCAGCAGCCTGGGGACTAGCGGGAGATCCGGGGAGCTGTTTTTT	CASSLGTSGRSGELFF
.	TRBV4-3	TRBJ1-2	.	16	TGCGCCAGCAGCCAAGACTCGGGGCAGGGGAACTATGGCTACACCTTC	CASSQDSGQGNYGYTF
.	TRBV5-1	TRBJ2-5	.	16	TGCGCCAGCAGCTTGGACGGGATGTCAGGCCAAGAGACCCAGTACTTC	CASSLDGMSGQETQYF
.	TRBV2	TRBJ2-3	.	14	TGTGCCAGCAGTGTGCAGGTCAACACAGATACGCAGTATTTT	CASSVQVNTDTQYF
once	TRBV7-2	TRBJ2-7	.	15	TGTGCCAGCAGTCGCGGGCCGCGTGTGGATAACGAGCAGTACTTC	CASSRGPRVDNEQYF
.	TRBV9	TRBJ2-1	TRBD2	14	TGTGCCAGCAGCGGTAGCGGGATATACAATGAGCAGTTCTTC	CASSGSGIYNEQFF
.	TRBV5-1	TRBJ1-2	TRBD1	17	TGCGCCAGCAGCGTGACGGGACAGGGGTACGCTAACTATGGCTACACCTTC	CASSVTGQGYANYGYTF
once	TRBV7-9	TRBJ2-3	TRBD1	17	TGTGCCAGCAGCTTACTTCGGACAGGGGGCATGACAGATACGCAGTATTTT	CASSLLRTGGMTDTQYF
.	TRBV5-4	TRBJ2-7	TRBD1	14	TGTGCCAGCAGCTTAGGGGGCCACGACTACGAGCAGTACTTC	CASSLGGHDYEQYF
.	TRBV4-3	TRBJ2-7	.	16	TGCGCCAGCAGCCAAGATTGGACGGGAGCGCCTTACGAGCAGTACTTC	CASSQDWTGAPYEQYF
.	TRBV5-6	TRBJ2-1	TRBD1	16	TGTGCCAGCAGCTTATGGACAGGGCTTAAATACAATGAGCAGTTCTTC	CASSLWTGLKYNEQFF
few	TRBV7-9	TRBJ2-5	TRBD2	16	TGTGCCAGCAGCTTAGTGTCTACTAGCGGGACAGAGACCCAGTACTTC	CASSLVSTSGTETQYF
.	TRBV19	TRBJ2-5	TRBD2	14	TGTGCCAGCACACGGCTAGCGGGAGAAGAGACCCAGTACTTC	CASTRLAGEETQYF
.	TRBV1	TRBJ1-3	.	13	TGCACCAGTTCACGGAGCTCTGGAAACACCATATATTTT	CTSSRSSGNTIYF
once	TRBV4-1	TRBJ1-1	.	15	TGTGCCAGCAGCCAAGAATCAGGCCTGAACACTGAAGCTTTCTTT	CASSQESGLNTEAFF
.	TRBV19	TRBJ1-1	TRBD1	14	TGTGCCAGTAAGCGGGACAGGGAGAACACTGAAGCTTTCTTT	CASKRDRENTEAFF
.	TRBV7-9	TRBJ2-5	.	16	TGTGCCAGCAGCTTAGGGATGAGCAGACTACAAGAGACCCAGTACTTC	CASSLGMSRLQETQYF